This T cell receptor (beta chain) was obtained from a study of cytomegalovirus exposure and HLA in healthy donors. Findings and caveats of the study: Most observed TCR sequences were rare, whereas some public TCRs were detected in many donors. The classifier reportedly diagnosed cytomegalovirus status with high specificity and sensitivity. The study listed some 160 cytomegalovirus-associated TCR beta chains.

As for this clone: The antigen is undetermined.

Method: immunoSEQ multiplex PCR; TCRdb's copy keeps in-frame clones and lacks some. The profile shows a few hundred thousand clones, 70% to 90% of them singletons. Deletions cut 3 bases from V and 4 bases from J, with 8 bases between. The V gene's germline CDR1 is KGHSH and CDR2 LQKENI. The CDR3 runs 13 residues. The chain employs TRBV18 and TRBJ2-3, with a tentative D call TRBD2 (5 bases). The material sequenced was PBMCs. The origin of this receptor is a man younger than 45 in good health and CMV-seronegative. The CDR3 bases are TGTGCCAGCTCACCGCAGGAGGCAGATACGCAGTATTTT. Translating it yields CASSPQEADTQYF.